The 32 T cell receptor beta chains below come from one sample, sequenced in a study of T cell responses to AZD1222 COVID-19 vaccine. The method was immunoSEQ multiplex PCR; TCRdb's version includes in-frame clones alone and lacks a portion of them. The table has about 67,000 clones, 84% seen once. This specimen was peripheral blood, taken on day 0 of AZD1222 vaccination. These receptors originate from an adult in good health.

The chain carries TRBV10-2 and TRBJ2-6; no clear D gene. The V end was cut by 4 bases, the J end by 0 bases, with 7 bases between. The CDR3 contains 15 residues. Germline assignment: CDR1 WSHSY and CDR2 SAAADI. Written as DNA, the CDR3 is TGCGCCAGCAGTGGGTATATCTCTGGGGCCAACGTCCTGACTTTC. Translation: CASSGYISGANVLTF.

The chain has TRBV18 and TRBJ2-1; D uncertain. Germline values: CDR1 KGHSH, CDR2 LQKENI. CDR3 length: 12 amino acids. Trimming shortened V by 0 bases and J by 8 bases, and 5 bases separated the two germline ends. CDR3 in amino acids: CASSPPGYEQFF. The CDR3 DNA is TGTGCCAGCTCACCACCGGGCTATGAGCAGTTCTTC.

The chain recombines TRBV7-2 with TRBJ1-2; D gene unclear. The CDR3 length is 11 residues. Per the germline V gene, CDR1 is SGHTA and CDR2 is FQGNSA. Between the trimmed V and J ends, which lost 3 bases and 3 bases, there was a span of 2 bases. CDR3 coding DNA: TGTGCCAGCAGCTTCGACTATGGCTACACCTTC. It specifies CASSFDYGYTF.

The chain employs TRBV30 and TRBJ1-1; D not certain. Per germline, CDR1 GTSNPN and CDR2 SVGIG (reference sequence). The CDR3 spans 12 residues. The ends were cut back, 0 bases at V and 8 bases at J, with 10 bases in the middle. The CDR3 sequence: CAWSVRSPEAFF. Here the CDR3 DNA reads TGTGCCTGGAGTGTAAGGTCTCCCGAAGCTTTCTTT.

This rearrangement joins TRBV6-5 to TRBJ1-1; D is unclear. Trimming removed 6 bases from V and 4 bases from J, with 18 bases in between. The length of the CDR3 is 15 residues. Germline V lookup: CDR1 MNHEY, CDR2 SVGAGI. The CDR3 DNA reads as TGTGCCAGCAGAGCCCGTGGGTCGATGGGCACTGAAGCTTTCTTT. This encodes CASRARGSMGTEAFF.

V usage is TRBV28 and J usage is TRBJ2-6; TRBD1 agrees at 7 bases. The CDR3 length is 20 residues. In germline, CDR1 is MDHEN, CDR2 SYDVKM. V dropped 4 bases and J dropped 3; count of bases not matched to a gene: 18. CDR3 coding DNA: TGTGCCAGCAGTTCTCTTCTTTGGACAGGCGTTCGGGATGGGGCCAACGTCCTGACTTTC. This encodes CASSSLLWTGVRDGANVLTF.

V gene TRBV30 combines with J gene TRBJ1-1; D is unresolved. This CDR3 comprises 13 residues. Germline V lookup: CDR1 GTSNPN, CDR2 SVGIG (reference sequence). V lost 1 base, J lost 1 base, and 7 bases lay in between. The CDR3 loop is CAWSGTWNTEAFF. The CDR3, as DNA: TGTGCCTGGAGTGGGACTTGGAACACTGAAGCTTTCTTT.

The chain joins TRBV6-5 to TRBJ1-5; unclear D gene. The CDR3 covers 12 residues. V was shortened by 10 bases and J by 3 bases, with 10 bases between the two germline ends. The germline V gene has CDR1 MNHEY and CDR2 SVGAGI. CDR3 in amino acids: CATNPPNQPQHF. CDR3 in DNA: TGTGCCACCAACCCGCCCAATCAGCCCCAGCATTTT.

V and J are TRBV2 and TRBJ2-3, with 8 nucleotides matching TRBD1. Germline CDR1 reads SNHLY; CDR2 reads FYNNEI. The junction had 7 bases not matched to a gene; V was cut back by 6 bases and J by 2 bases. The CDR3 runs to 15 residues. The CDR3 DNA reads TGTGCCAGCAGACCGGGACAGGCGCCCACAGATACGCAGTATTTT. Amino acids: CASRPGQAPTDTQYF.

The gene calls are TRBV5-3 and TRBJ2-3; 10 bases line up with TRBD2. TRBV5-3 has ORF status, its function being uncertain. CDR3 length equals 15 residues. The J segment lost 1 base and the V segment lost 4 bases, leaving 3 bases of the junction unmatched. The CDR3 sequence: CARSGAGGGTDTQYF. The CDR3 DNA reads as TGTGCCAGAAGCGGAGCGGGGGGGGGCACAGATACGCAGTATTTT.

The chain employs TRBV6-4 and TRBJ2-4; 13 nucleotides agree with TRBD2. The ends lost 0 bases at V and 0 bases at J; junction bases unmatched: 5. Germline V gene lookup returns CDR1 MRHNA and CDR2 SNTAGT. This CDR3 has 19 amino acids. This chain's CDR3 is CASSDSGTSGDLAKNIQYF. In nucleotides, the CDR3 is TGTGCCAGCAGTGACTCAGGGACTAGCGGGGACCTAGCCAAAAACATTCAGTACTTC.

The chain couples TRBV3-1 (or the pseudogene TRBV3-2) to TRBJ1-3; weak D call: TRBD1 (6 bases). The V gene's germline CDR1 is LGHDT and CDR2 YNNKEL (reference sequence). V lost 5 bases to trimming and J lost 3 bases, with 14 bases between them. The CDR3 spans 15 residues. The CDR3 protein is CASSSGHGGGNTIYF. In nucleotides, the CDR3 is TGTGCCAGCAGCTCGGGACACGGGGGTGGAAACACCATATATTTT.

The J gene is TRBJ1-1, the V gene TRBV27; 8 nucleotides line up with TRBD1. Germline loops: CDR1 MNHEY, CDR2 SMNVEV (reference sequence). The CDR3 consists of 16 residues. Trimming cost V 5 bases and J 6 bases; bases outside gene matches: 14. The CDR3 DNA is TGTGCCAGCAGTGTAAGCGGACAGGGACTGGGGCCTGAAGCTTTCTTT. Translating gives CASSVSGQGLGPEAFF.

The chain is built from TRBV14 and TRBJ1-2, with D possibly matching TRBD1 (5 bases). The CDR3 covers 13 residues. The V gene lost 1 base and the J gene lost 8 bases, with 11 bases spanning the gap. The germline gives CDR1 SGHDN, CDR2 FVKESK. The CDR3 reads CASSQAGTWGYTF. The CDR3 DNA sequence: TGTGCCAGCAGCCAAGCGGGGACGTGGGGCTACACCTTC. The full variable domain, its missing parts supplied by reference TRBV14 and TRBJ1-2, is EAGVTQFPSHSVIEKGQTVTLRCDPISGHDNLYWYRRVMGKEIKFLLHFVKESKQDESGMPNNRFLAERTGGTYSTLKVQPAELEDSGVYFCASSQAGTWGYTFGSGTRLTVV.

This chain links TRBV6-5 with TRBJ1-5; D is ambiguous. V was shortened by 8 bases and J by 11 bases, with 19 bases between the two germline ends. Germline V gene lookup returns CDR1 MNHEY and CDR2 SVGAGI. The CDR3 totals 13 residues. Written as DNA, the CDR3 is TGTGCCAGCCTCGACCCAGGTCGCCGGGCCCAGCATTTT. Translated: CASLDPGRRAQHF.

The CDR3 region has the DNA TGCGCCAGCAGCCAAGATCACCAGGGCTATGGCTACACCTTC. Its protein product is CASSQDHQGYGYTF. The gene calls are TRBV4-3 and TRBJ1-2; the D gene is possibly TRBD1 (5 bases). In germline, CDR1 is LGHNA, CDR2 YSLEER. This CDR3 comprises 14 residues. Trimming took off 0 bases at V and 4 bases at J, with 9 bases between the two ends.

This clone was recorded a few times. The V and J genes are TRBV29-1 and TRBJ2-1; the match to TRBD1 covers 7 bases. V lost 7 bases, J lost 5 bases, and 11 bases stayed unmatched. The CDR3 has 14 amino acids. CDR1 is SQVTM and CDR2 is ANQGSEA in the germline V gene. The CDR3 sequence is CSAYRDRKNNEQFF. The CDR3 nucleotides are TGCAGCGCCTATAGGGACAGAAAGAACAATGAGCAGTTCTTC.

The V call is TRBV4-2, the J call TRBJ2-1; D might be TRBD1 (6 bases). From germline, CDR1 is LGHNA and CDR2 YNFKEQ. The CDR3 is 15 residues long. The V end was cut by 4 bases, the J end by 3 bases, with 13 bases between. The CDR3 region has the DNA TGTGCCAGCAGCCCCACCGGGACAAGCTACAATGAGCAGTTCTTC. Its translation is CASSPTGTSYNEQFF.

This chain joins TRBV29-1 and TRBJ2-3, with D perhaps assigned TRBD1 or TRBD2 (5 bases each). Germline assignment: CDR1 SQVTM and CDR2 ANQGSEA. Trimming took off 4 bases at V and 0 bases at J, with 11 bases between the two ends. The CDR3 runs 14 residues. CDR3: CSVVGTRSTDTQYF. The CDR3 region has the DNA TGCAGCGTTGTTGGGACGAGGAGCACAGATACGCAGTATTTT.

CDR3 nucleotides: TGTGCCAGCAGCCGGGACAGGAAATTCTACGAGCAGTACTTC. Translated: CASSRDRKFYEQYF. The rearrangement joins TRBV3-1 (or the pseudogene TRBV3-2) to TRBJ2-7; 8 bases agree with TRBD1. V lost 4 bases and J lost 3; bases outside the gene matches: 5. Germline V gives CDR1 LGHDT, CDR2 YNNKEL (reference sequence). The CDR3 consists of 14 residues.

This rearrangement joins TRBV5-4 to TRBJ1-2, with a possible D match to TRBD1 (5 bases). Germline loops: CDR1 SGHNT, CDR2 YYREEE (reference sequence). The CDR3 consists of 14 residues. V gave up 2 bases and J gave up 5 bases, with 13 bases separating them. The CDR3: CASSFRGDLYGYTF. CDR3 bases: TGTGCCAGCAGCTTCCGAGGGGACTTATATGGCTACACCTTC.

This chain joins TRBV28 and TRBJ2-7, with a tentative D call TRBD2 (6 bases). Trimming stripped 3 bases from V and 2 bases from J, with 11 bases between. Germline assignment: CDR1 MDHEN and CDR2 SYDVKM. The CDR3 runs to 14 residues. The CDR3 loop reads CASSFGGAPYEQYF. CDR3 DNA: TGTGCCAGCAGTTTCGGAGGGGCTCCCTACGAGCAGTACTTC.

The chain combines TRBV10-1 with TRBJ2-3, with 10 bases identical to TRBD2. CDR1 and CDR2 (germline): WNHNN, SYGVQD (reference sequence). V gave up 9 bases and J gave up 0 bases; unmatched junction bases: 18. CDR3 length: 19 residues. CDR3 region: CARLRRTRASGGSTDTQYF. The CDR3 bases are TGCGCCAGATTACGCCGAACCCGGGCTAGCGGGGGAAGCACAGATACGCAGTATTTT.

V usage is TRBV7-9 and J usage is TRBJ1-2, with 12 bases lining up with TRBD1. Germline values: CDR1 SEHNR, CDR2 FQNEAQ (reference sequence). The CDR3 has 18 residues. J was trimmed by 1 base and V by 6 bases; bases with no gene match: 12. CDR3 sequence reads: CASSSIRDRGPGNYGYTF. The CDR3 DNA reads as TGTGCCAGCAGTTCAATCCGGGACAGGGGGCCCGGTAACTATGGCTACACCTTC.

The V gene is TRBV7-3, the J gene TRBJ2-6; 8 bases match TRBD1. Germline values: CDR1 SGHTA, CDR2 FQGTGA. The CDR3 runs to 17 residues. Trimming cost V 3 bases and J 1 base; bases outside gene matches: 5. The CDR3 protein is CASSLTGVDSGANVLTF. The CDR3 DNA is TGTGCCAGCAGCTTGACAGGGGTTGATTCTGGGGCCAACGTCCTGACTTTC.

V usage is TRBV5-1 and J usage is TRBJ2-6; D gene unclear. Trimming removed 0 bases at V and 0 bases at J, with 13 bases between. Germline-derived CDR1 and CDR2 are SGHRS and YFSETQ. The CDR3 sequence is 18 residues long. CDR3 DNA sequence: TGCGCCAGCAGCTTGGCTCTGATCGATCGCTCTGGGGCCAACGTCCTGACTTTC. As protein: CASSLALIDRSGANVLTF. The full variable domain, its missing parts supplied by reference TRBV5-1 and TRBJ2-6, is KAGVTQTPRYLIKTRGQQVTLSCSPISGHRSVSWYQQTPGQGLQFLFEYFSETQRNKGNFPGRFSGRQFSNSRSEMNVSTLELGDSALYLCASSLALIDRSGANVLTFGAGSRLTVL.

The chain joins TRBV28 to TRBJ1-2, with D hard to call. The CDR3 extends over 12 amino acids. CDR1 MDHEN and CDR2 SYDVKM come from the germline V gene. V dropped 8 bases and J dropped 4 bases, with 11 bases sitting between them. The CDR3 DNA reads as TGTGCCAGCCGGCGCAACATCTATGGCTACACCTTC. Translated: CASRRNIYGYTF.

The chain couples TRBV28 to TRBJ1-2; 7 bases are shared with TRBD1. This CDR3 region has 14 residues. V lost 3 bases to trimming and J lost 2 bases; unmatched junction nucleotides: 3. Germline CDR1 and CDR2: MDHEN and SYDVKM. Here the CDR3 DNA reads TGTGCCAGCAGTTTGACAGGGCCCAACTATGGCTACACCTTC. Its protein is CASSLTGPNYGYTF.

The chain couples TRBV12-3 or TRBV12-4 to TRBJ1-1; D is possibly TRBD1 (5 bases). The CDR3 is 12 residues long. V lost 11 bases and J 2 bases, leaving 12 bases between the germline ends. This CDR3 is CAGETANTEAFF. DNA for the CDR3: TGTGCCGGAGAGACAGCTAACACTGAAGCTTTCTTT.

The chain is built from TRBV28 and TRBJ1-6; D perhaps matches TRBD1 (6 bases). V lost 5 bases to trimming and J lost 3 bases, with 14 bases between them. Per germline, CDR1 MDHEN and CDR2 SYDVKM. The length of the CDR3 is 16 residues. The CDR3 nucleotides are TGTGCCAGCAGTCCCCTGGGGGCAGGCTATAATTCACCCCTCCACTTT. It specifies CASSPLGAGYNSPLHF.

The chain employs TRBV6-2 or TRBV6-3 and TRBJ1-5; D is undetermined. CDR1 is MNHEY and CDR2 is SVGEGT in the germline V gene. Trimming pared 6 bases from V and 6 bases from J, leaving 9 bases between. There are 12 residues in the CDR3. CDR3 DNA: TGTGCCAGCAGCCCTCTAGGTCAGCCCCAGCATTTT. It yields the protein CASSPLGQPQHF.

This chain connects TRBV27 to TRBJ2-2; D is undetermined. From germline, CDR1 is MNHEY and CDR2 SMNVEV (reference sequence). V gave up 4 bases and J gave up 1 base, with 16 bases separating them. The CDR3 runs 17 residues. The chain's CDR3 is CASSSRRMDGNTGELFF. CDR3 DNA sequence: TGTGCCAGCAGTTCCCGACGTATGGACGGGAACACCGGGGAGCTGTTTTTT.